This T cell receptor beta chain was observed in a study of blood T cell repertoires in COVID-19. Authors' data handling: Quantification of nucleated cells was approximated via reference gene primer amplification. TCRdb keeps only in-frame clones here, not all; method: immunoSEQ multiplex PCR. That table is the source of V, J and clone size, and D and trimming were worked out from the DNA. This sample has about 260,000 clones, with 80% to 85% found just once. This clone was observed once. The same CDR3 is also encoded by other DNA sequences in this sample. The CDR3 is 11 amino acids. After removal of 6 bases from V and 5 bases from J, the junction contained 2 bases not matched to a gene. The germline V gene encodes CDR1 DFQATT and CDR2 SNEGSKA (reference sequence).

The gene calls are TRBV20-1 and TRBJ1-2; 8 bases line up with TRBD1. The TCR comes from a man between 60 and 75 years old with acute or convalescent COVID-19. What was sequenced was peripheral blood. CDR3 loop: CSARTGYGYTF. DNA of the CDR3: TGCAGTGCGCGGACAGGGTATGGCTACACCTTC.